This T cell receptor beta chain was identified during a study of blood T cell repertoires in COVID-19. Across the whole study: Specimens from acute and convalescent COVID-19 originated in the United States, Italy and Spain.

The J segment lost 3 bases and the V segment lost 7 bases, leaving 3 bases of the junction unmatched. The CDR3 loop spans 14 amino acids. CDR1 and CDR2 (germline): MNHEY, SVGAGI. Sequencing was performed with immunoSEQ multiplex PCR; in TCRdb, only in-frame clones are kept and a portion is missing. The sample has 110,000 to 150,000 clones; more than 80% are singletons. The rearrangement uses TRBV6-5 and TRBJ2-2; TRBD1 agrees at 9 bases. Sequenced sample: peripheral blood. This receptor was identified in a woman aged 60-75 years with active COVID-19. In DNA form, the CDR3 reads TGTGCCAGCACGGGACAGGGCCACACCGGGGAGCTGTTTTTT. This sequence encodes CASTGQGHTGELFF.